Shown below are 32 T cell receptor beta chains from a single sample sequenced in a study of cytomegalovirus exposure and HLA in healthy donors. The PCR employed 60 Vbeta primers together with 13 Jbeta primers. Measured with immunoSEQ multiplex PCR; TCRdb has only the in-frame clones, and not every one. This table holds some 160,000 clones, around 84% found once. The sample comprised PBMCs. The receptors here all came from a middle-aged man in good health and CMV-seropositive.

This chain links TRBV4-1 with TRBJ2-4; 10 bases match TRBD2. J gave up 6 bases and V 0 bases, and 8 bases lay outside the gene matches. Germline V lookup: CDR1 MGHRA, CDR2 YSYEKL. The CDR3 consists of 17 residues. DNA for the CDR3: TGCGCCAGCAGCCAAGAGCCCGGGACTAGCGAGATAAACATTCAGTACTTC. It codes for CASSQEPGTSEINIQYF.

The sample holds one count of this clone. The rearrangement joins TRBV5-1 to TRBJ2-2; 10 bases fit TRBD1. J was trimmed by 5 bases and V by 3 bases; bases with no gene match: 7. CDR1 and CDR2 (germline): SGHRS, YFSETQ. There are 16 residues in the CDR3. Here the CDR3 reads CASSSEGGQGTGELFF. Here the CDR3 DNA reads TGCGCCAGCAGCTCTGAAGGGGGACAGGGGACCGGGGAGCTGTTTTTT.

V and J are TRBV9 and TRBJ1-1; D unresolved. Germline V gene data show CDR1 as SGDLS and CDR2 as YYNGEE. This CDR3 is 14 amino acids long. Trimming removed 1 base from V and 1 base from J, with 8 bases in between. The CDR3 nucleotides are TGTGCCAGCAGCGTAATAGATAGGAACACTGAAGCTTTCTTT. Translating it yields CASSVIDRNTEAFF. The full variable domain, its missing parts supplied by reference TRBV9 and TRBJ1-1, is DSGVTQTPKHLITATGQRVTLRCSPRSGDLSVYWYQQSLDQGLQFLIQYYNGEERAKGNILERFSAQQFPDLHSELNLSSLELGDSALYFCASSVIDRNTEAFFGQGTRLTVV.

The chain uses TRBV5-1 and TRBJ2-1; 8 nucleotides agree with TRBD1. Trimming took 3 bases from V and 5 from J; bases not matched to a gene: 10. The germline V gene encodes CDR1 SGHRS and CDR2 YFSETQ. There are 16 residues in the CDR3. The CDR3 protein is CASSSQGQGLNNEQFF. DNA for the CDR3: TGCGCCAGCAGCTCCCAAGGACAGGGATTGAACAATGAGCAGTTCTTC.

The chain's CDR3 is CASVFQGTGELFF. The CDR3 DNA reads as TGTGCCAGTGTGTTTCAGGGAACCGGGGAGCTGTTTTTT. The chain joins TRBV7-8 to TRBJ2-2; TRBD1 is a possible D gene (5 bases). CDR1 and CDR2 (germline): SGHVS, FQNEAQ. The CDR3 length is 13 residues. Trimming took off 9 bases at V and 5 bases at J, with 13 bases between the two ends.

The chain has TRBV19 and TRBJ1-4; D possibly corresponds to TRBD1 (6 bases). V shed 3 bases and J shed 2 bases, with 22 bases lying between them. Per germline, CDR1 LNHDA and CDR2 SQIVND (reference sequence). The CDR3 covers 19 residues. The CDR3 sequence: CASSIDSTGTLRTNEKLFF. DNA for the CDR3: TGTGCCAGTAGTATTGATTCTACAGGGACCTTACGGACTAATGAAAAACTGTTTTTT.

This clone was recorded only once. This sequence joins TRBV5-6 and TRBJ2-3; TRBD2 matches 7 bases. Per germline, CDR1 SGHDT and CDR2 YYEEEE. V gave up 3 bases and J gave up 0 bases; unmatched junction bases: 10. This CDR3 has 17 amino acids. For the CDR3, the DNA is TGTGCCAGCAGCTCCACCCTACTAGCGTTCAGCACAGATACGCAGTATTTT. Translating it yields CASSSTLLAFSTDTQYF.

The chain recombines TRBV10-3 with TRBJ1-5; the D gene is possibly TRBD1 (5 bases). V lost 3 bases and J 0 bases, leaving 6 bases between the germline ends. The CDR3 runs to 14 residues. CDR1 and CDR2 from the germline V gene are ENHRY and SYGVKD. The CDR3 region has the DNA TGTGCCATCAGTGAAGGGGTTAGCAATCAGCCCCAGCATTTT. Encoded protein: CAISEGVSNQPQHF.

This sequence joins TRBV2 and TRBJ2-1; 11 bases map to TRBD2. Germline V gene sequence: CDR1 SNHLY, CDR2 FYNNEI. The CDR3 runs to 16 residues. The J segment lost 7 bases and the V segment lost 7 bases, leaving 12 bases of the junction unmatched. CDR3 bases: TGTGCCAGCAAGGGGGGGGTAGCGGGAGGGGCGAATGAGCAGTTCTTC. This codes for CASKGGVAGGANEQFF. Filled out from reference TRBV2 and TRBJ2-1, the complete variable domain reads EPEVTQTPSHQVTQMGQEVILRCVPISNHLYFYWYRQILGQKVEFLVSFYNNEISEKSEIFDDQFSVERPDGSNFTLKIRSTKLEDSAMYFCASKGGVAGGANEQFFGPGTRLTVL.

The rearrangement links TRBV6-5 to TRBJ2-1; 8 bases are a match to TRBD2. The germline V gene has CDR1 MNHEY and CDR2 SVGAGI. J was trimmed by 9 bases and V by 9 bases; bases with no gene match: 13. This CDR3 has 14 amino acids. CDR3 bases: TGTGCCAGTCGACGGGCGGGGGGAGTGGGTGAGCAGTTCTTC. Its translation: CASRRAGGVGEQFF.

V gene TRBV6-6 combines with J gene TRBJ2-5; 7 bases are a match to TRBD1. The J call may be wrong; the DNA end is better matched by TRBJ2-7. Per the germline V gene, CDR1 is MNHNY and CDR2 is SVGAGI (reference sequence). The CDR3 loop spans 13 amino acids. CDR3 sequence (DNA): TGTGCCAGCAGGGGAGACAGGGTGAACGAGCAGTACTTC. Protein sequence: CASRGDRVNEQYF.

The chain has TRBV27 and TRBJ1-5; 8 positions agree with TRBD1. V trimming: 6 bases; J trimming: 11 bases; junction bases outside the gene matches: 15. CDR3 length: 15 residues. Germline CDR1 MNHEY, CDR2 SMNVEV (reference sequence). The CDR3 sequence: CASRRQGKSLSAQHF. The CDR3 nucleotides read TGTGCCAGCAGGCGACAGGGGAAGTCTCTCTCAGCCCAGCATTTT.

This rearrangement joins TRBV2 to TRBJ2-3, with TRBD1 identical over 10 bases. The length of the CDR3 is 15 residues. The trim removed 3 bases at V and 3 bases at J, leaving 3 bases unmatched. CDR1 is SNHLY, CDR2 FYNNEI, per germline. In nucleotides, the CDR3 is TGTGCCAGCAGTGATACGGGACAGGGGACAGATACGCAGTATTTT. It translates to CASSDTGQGTDTQYF.

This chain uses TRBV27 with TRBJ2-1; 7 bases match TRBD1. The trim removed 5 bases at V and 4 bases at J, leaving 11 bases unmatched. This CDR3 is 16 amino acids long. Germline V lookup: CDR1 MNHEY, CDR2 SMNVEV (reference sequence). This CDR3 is CASSPEGQRPYNEQFF. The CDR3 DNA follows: TGTGCCAGCAGTCCAGAGGGACAGCGGCCTTACAATGAGCAGTTCTTC.

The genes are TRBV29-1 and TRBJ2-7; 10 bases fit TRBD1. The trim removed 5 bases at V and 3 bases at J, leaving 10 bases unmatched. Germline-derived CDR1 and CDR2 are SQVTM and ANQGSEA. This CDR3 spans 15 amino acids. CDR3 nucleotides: TGCAGCGTTACTGCAAACCGGGACAGGGGCTACGAGCAGTACTTC. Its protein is CSVTANRDRGYEQYF.

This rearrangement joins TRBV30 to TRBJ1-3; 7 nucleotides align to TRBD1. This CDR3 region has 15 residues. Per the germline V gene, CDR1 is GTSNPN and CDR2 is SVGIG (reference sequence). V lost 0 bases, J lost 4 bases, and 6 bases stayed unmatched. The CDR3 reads CAWSVMGQPGNTIYF. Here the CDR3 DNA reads TGTGCCTGGAGTGTAATGGGACAGCCGGGAAACACCATATATTTT. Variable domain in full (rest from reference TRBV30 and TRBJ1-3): SQTIHQWPATLVQPVGSPLSLECTVEGTSNPNLYWYRQAAGRGLQLLFYSVGIGQISSEVPQNLSASRPQDRQFILSSKKLLLSDSGFYLCAWSVMGQPGNTIYFGEGSWLTVV.

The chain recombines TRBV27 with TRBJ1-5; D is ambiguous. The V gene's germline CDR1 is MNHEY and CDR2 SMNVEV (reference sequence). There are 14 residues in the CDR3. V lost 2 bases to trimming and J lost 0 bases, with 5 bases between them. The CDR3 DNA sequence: TGTGCCAGCAGTTTAACAGCTAGCAATCAGCCCCAGCATTTT. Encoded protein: CASSLTASNQPQHF.

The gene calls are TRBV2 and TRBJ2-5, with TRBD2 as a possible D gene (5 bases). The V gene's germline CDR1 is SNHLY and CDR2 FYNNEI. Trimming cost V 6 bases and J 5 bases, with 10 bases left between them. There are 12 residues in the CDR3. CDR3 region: CASSQTGETQYF. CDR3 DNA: TGTGCCAGCAGCCAAACGGGGGAGACCCAGTACTTC.

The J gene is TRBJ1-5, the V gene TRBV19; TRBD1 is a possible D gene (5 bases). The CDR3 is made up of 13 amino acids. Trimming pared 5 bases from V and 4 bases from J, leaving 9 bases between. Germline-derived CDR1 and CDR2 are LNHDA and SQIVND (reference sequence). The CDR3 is CASSFRVNQPQHF. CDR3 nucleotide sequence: TGTGCCAGTAGTTTCAGGGTAAATCAGCCCCAGCATTTT.

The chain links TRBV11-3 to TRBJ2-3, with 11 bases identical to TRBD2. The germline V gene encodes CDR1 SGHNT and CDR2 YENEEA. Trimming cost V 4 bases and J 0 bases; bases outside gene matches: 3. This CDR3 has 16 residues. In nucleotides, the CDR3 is TGTGCCAGCAGCTACCGACTAGCGGGGAGCACAGATACGCAGTATTTT. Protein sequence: CASSYRLAGSTDTQYF.

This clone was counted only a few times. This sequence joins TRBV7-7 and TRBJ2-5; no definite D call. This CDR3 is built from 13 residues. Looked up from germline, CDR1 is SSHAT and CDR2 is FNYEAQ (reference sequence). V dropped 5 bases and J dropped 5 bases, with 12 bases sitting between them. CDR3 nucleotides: TGTGCCAGCAGCATAGACCCCGGGGAGACCCAGTACTTC. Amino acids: CASSIDPGETQYF.

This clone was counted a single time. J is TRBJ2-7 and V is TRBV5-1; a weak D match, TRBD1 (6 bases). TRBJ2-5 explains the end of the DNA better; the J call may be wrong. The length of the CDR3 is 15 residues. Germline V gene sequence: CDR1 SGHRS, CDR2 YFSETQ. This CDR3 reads CASSLAGRGQETQYF. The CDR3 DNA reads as TGCGCCAGCAGCTTGGCTGGCAGGGGCCAAGAGACCCAGTACTTC.

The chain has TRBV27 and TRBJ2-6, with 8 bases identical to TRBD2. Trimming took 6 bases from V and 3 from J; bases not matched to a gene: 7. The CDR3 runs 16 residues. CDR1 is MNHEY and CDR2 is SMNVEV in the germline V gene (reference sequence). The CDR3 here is CASSPGLGGGANVLTF. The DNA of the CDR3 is TGTGCCAGCAGCCCGGGACTAGGGGGTGGGGCCAACGTCCTGACTTTC.

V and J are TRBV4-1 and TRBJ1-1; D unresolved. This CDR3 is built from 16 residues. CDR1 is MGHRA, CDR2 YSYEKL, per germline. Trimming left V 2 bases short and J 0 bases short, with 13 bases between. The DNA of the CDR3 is TGCGCCAGCAGCCAAACCGTAGTGCTCATGAACACTGAAGCTTTCTTT. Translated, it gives CASSQTVVLMNTEAFF.

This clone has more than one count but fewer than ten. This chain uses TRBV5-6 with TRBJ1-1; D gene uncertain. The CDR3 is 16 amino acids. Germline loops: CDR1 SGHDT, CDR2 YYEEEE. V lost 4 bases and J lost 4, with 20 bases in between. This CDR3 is CASSLLRPPRGTEAFF. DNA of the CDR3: TGTGCCAGCAGCCTCCTAAGGCCACCTCGGGGCACTGAAGCTTTCTTT.

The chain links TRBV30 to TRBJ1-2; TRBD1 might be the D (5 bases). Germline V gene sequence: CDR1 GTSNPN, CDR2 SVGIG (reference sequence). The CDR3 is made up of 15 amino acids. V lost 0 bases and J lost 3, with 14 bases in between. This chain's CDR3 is CAWSVEGDGDYGYTF. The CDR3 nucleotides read TGTGCCTGGAGTGTAGAAGGGGATGGGGACTATGGCTACACCTTC.

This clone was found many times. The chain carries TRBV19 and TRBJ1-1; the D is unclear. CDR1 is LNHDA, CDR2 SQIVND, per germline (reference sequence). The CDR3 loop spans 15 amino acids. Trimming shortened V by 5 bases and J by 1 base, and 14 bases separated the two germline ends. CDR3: CASSPYAAGNTEAFF. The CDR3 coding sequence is TGTGCCAGTAGTCCCTACGCCGCGGGGAACACTGAAGCTTTCTTT.

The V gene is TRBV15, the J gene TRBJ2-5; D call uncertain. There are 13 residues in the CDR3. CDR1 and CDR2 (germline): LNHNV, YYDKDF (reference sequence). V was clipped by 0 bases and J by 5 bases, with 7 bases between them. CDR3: CATSRDLGETQYF. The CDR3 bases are TGTGCCACCAGCAGAGATCTCGGGGAGACCCAGTACTTC. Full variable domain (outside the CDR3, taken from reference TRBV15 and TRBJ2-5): DAMVIQNPRYQVTQFGKPVTLSCSQTLNHNVMYWYQQKSSQAPKLLFHYYDKDFNNEADTPDNFQSRRPNTSFCFLDIRSPGLGDTAMYLCATSRDLGETQYFGPGTRLLVL.

The CDR3 sequence is CASSQITGINGYTF. For the CDR3, the DNA is TGTGCCAGCAGCCAGATTACAGGGATCAATGGCTACACCTTC. The chain recombines TRBV7-9 with TRBJ1-2, with a weak D call TRBD1 (6 bases). Trimming took 5 bases from V and 6 from J, leaving 16 bases between them. The germline V gene encodes CDR1 SEHNR and CDR2 FQNEAQ (reference sequence). This CDR3 has 14 amino acids.

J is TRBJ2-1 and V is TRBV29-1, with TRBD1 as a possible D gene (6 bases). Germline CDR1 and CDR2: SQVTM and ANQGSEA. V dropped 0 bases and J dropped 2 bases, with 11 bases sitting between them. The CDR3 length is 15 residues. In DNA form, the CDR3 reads TGCAGCGTTGAAGAGAGAGGGGACACCTACAATGAGCAGTTCTTC. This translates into CSVEERGDTYNEQFF.

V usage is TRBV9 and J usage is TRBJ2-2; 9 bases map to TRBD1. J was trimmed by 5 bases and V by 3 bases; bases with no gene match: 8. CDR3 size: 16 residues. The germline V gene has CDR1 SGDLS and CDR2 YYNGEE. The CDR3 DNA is TGTGCCAGCAGCGAGGGGGGACAGGGTGGGACCGGGGAGCTGTTTTTT. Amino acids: CASSEGGQGGTGELFF.

The CDR3: CASSSYHSRYGNSPLHF. The CDR3 nucleotides are TGTGCCAGCAGCTCATACCACAGCAGGTACGGAAATTCACCCCTCCACTTT. The rearrangement uses TRBV5-6 and TRBJ1-6; no firm D call. Germline V gene sequence: CDR1 SGHDT, CDR2 YYEEEE. V was clipped by 3 bases and J by 7 bases, with 20 bases between them. This CDR3 region has 17 residues.